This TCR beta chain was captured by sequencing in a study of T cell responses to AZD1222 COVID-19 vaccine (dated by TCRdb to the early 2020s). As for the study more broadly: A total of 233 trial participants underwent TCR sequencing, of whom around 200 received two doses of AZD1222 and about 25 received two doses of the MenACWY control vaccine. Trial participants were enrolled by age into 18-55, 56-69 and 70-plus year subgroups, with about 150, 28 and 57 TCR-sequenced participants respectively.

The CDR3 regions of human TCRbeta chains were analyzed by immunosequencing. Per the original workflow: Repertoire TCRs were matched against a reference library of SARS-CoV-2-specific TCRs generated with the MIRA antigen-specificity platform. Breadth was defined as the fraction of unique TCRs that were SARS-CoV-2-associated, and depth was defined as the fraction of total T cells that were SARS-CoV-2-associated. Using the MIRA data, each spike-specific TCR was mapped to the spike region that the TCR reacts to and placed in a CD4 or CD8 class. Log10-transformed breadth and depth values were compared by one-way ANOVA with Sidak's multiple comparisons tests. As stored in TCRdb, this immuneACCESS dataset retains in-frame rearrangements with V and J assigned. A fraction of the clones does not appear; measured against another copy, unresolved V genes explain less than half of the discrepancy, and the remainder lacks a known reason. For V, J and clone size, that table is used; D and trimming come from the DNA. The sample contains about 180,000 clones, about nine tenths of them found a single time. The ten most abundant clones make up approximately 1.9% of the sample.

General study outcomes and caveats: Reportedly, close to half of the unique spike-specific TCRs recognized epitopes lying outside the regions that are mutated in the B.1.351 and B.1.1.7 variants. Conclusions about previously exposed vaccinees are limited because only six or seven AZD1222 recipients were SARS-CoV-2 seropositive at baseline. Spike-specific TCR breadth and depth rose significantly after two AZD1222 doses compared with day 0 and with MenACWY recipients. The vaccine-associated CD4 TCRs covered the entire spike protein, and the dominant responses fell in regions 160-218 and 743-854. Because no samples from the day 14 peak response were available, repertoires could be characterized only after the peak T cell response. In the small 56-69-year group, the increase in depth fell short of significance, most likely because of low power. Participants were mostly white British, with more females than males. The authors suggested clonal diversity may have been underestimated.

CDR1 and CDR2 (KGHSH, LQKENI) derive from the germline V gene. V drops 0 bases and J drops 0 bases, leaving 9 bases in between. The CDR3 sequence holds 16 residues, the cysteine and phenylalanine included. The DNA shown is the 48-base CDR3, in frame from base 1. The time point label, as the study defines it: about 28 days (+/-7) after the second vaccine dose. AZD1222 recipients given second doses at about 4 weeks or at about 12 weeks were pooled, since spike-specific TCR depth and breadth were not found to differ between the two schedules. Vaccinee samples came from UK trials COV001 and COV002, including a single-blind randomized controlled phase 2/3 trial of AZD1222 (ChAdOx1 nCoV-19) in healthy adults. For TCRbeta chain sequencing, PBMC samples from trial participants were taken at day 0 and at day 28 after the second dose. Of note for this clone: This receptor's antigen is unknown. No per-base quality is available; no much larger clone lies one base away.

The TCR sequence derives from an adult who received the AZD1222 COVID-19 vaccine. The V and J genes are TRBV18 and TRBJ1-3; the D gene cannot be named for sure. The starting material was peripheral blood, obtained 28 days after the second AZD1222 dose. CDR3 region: CASSPPTASSGNTIYF. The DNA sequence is TGTGCCAGCTCACCACCGACGGCAAGCTCTGGAAACACCATATATTTT.